Below, 24 T cell receptor beta chains from the same sample are listed, as sequenced in a study of blood T cell repertoires in COVID-19. This table comes from immunoSEQ multiplex PCR, and its TCRdb copy is limited to in-frame clones, with some not included. The data hold 130,000 to 150,000 clones, with roughly 84% observed a single time. The sequencing input was peripheral blood. The receptors were sampled from a human donor in a cohort sampled during active COVID-19.

The chain links TRBV11-3 to TRBJ2-7, with TRBD1 identical over 10 bases. CDR3 size: 15 residues. Per the germline V gene, CDR1 is SGHNT and CDR2 is YENEEA. With V trimmed by 1 base and J by 2 bases, 2 bases remained unmatched. This CDR3 reads CASSLGQGATYEQYF. Written as DNA, the CDR3 is TGTGCCAGCAGCTTAGGACAGGGGGCGACCTACGAGCAGTACTTC.

This chain joins TRBV18 and TRBJ2-3; TRBD2 matches at 11 bases. Looked up from germline, CDR1 is KGHSH and CDR2 is LQKENI. J gave up 2 bases and V 1 base, and 2 bases lay outside the gene matches. The CDR3 consists of 16 residues. This CDR3 is CASSPLLAGATDTQYF. CDR3 in DNA: TGTGCCAGCTCACCACTACTAGCGGGGGCCACAGATACGCAGTATTTT. Supplemented by reference TRBV18 and TRBJ2-3, the full variable domain reads NAGVMQNPRHLVRRRGQEARLRCSPMKGHSHVYWYRQLPEEGLKFMVYLQKENIIDESGMPKERFSAEFPKEGPSILRIQQVVRGDSAAYFCASSPLLAGATDTQYFGPGTRLTVL.

The chain recombines TRBV4-2 with TRBJ2-7; 10 bases are a match to TRBD1. Germline CDR1 reads LGHNA; CDR2 reads YNFKEQ. J gave up 5 bases and V 0 bases, and 4 bases lay outside the gene matches. The CDR3 spans 15 residues. CDR3 sequence reads: CASSQEGQGLHEQYF. The CDR3 region has the DNA TGTGCCAGCAGCCAAGAGGGACAGGGGTTACACGAGCAGTACTTC.

The chain has TRBV19 and TRBJ2-4; 8 bases match TRBD1. The germline V gene has CDR1 LNHDA and CDR2 SQIVND (reference sequence). V gave up 7 bases and J gave up 9 bases; unmatched junction bases: 8. There are 13 residues in the CDR3. CDR3 sequence (DNA): TGTGCCAGTACCAAGACAGGGGACGGCATTCAGTACTTC. Encoded protein: CASTKTGDGIQYF.

The chain uses TRBV2 and TRBJ2-7; TRBD2 aligns across 11 bases. V trimming: 6 bases; J trimming: 0 bases; junction bases outside the gene matches: 4. The germline gives CDR1 SNHLY, CDR2 FYNNEI. The CDR3 extends over 15 amino acids. CDR3 amino acids: CASSLAGGSSYEQYV. The CDR3 nucleotides are TGTGCCAGCAGCCTAGCGGGAGGTTCCTCCTACGAGCAGTACGTC.

This clone was detected a few times. V is TRBV5-1 and J is TRBJ2-1; TRBD2 might be the D (6 bases). The germline CDR1 and CDR2 sequences are SGHRS and YFSETQ. The length of the CDR3 is 15 residues. V was shortened by 3 bases and J by 6 bases, with 16 bases between the two germline ends. The DNA for the CDR3 is TGCGCCAGCAGCTCCTCTAGCGCCGGCCGCAATGAGCAGTTCTTC. Its protein is CASSSSSAGRNEQFF.

The V call is TRBV2, the J call TRBJ1-1, with TRBD1 as a possible D gene (6 bases). The CDR3 sequence is 14 residues long. CDR1 is SNHLY, CDR2 FYNNEI, per germline. The V end lost 5 bases, the J end lost 0 bases, and 10 bases lay between the germline ends. The CDR3 DNA follows: TGTGCCAGCAGTATACAGGGCATGAACACTGAAGCTTTCTTT. It encodes CASSIQGMNTEAFF.

This clone was detected once. The J gene is TRBJ2-7, the V gene TRBV27, with a tentative D call TRBD1 (6 bases). Between the trimmed V and J ends, which lost 6 bases and 2 bases, there was a span of 20 bases. The CDR3 extends over 16 amino acids. Germline CDR1 is MNHEY and CDR2 is SMNVEV (reference sequence). CDR3 amino acids: CASRSPQGHSTYEQYF. The CDR3 region has the DNA TGTGCCAGCAGATCTCCCCAGGGACATTCTACCTACGAGCAGTACTTC.

The V call is TRBV11-2, the J call TRBJ1-2; D gene uncertain. The CDR3 length is 13 residues. From germline, CDR1 is SGHAT and CDR2 FQNNGV. The V and J ends lost 5 bases and 2 bases respectively, with 9 bases between them. The CDR3 region is CASSRGVNYGYTF. The CDR3 bases are TGTGCCAGCAGCCGGGGAGTAAACTATGGCTACACCTTC. Full variable domain (rest looked up from reference TRBV11-2 and TRBJ1-2): EAGVAQSPRYKIIEKRQSVAFWCNPISGHATLYWYQQILGQGPKLLIQFQNNGVVDDSQLPKDRFSAERLKGVDSTLKIQPAKLEDSAVYLCASSRGVNYGYTFGSGTRLTVV.

The chain employs TRBV10-3 and TRBJ2-7; 11 nucleotides line up with TRBD1. Per the germline V gene, CDR1 is ENHRY and CDR2 is SYGVKD. J gave up 7 bases and V 4 bases, and 6 bases lay outside the gene matches. The CDR3 extends over 14 amino acids. CDR3 nucleotide sequence: TGTGCCATCAGTGGGACAGGGGGCCTGCGGGAGCAGTACTTC. Protein product: CAISGTGGLREQYF.

In nucleotides, the CDR3 is TGTGCCACCAGTGATTTGCCGTCGACAGGGAAAGATACGCAGTATTTT. This sequence encodes CATSDLPSTGKDTQYF. This chain uses TRBV24-1 with TRBJ2-3, with TRBD1 identical over 7 bases. This CDR3 region has 16 residues. The germline V gene encodes CDR1 KGHDR and CDR2 SFDVKD. With 0 bases clipped from V and 5 bases from J, the junction kept 7 bases outside the gene matches.

The gene calls are TRBV10-1 and TRBJ2-1, with 14 bases identical to TRBD2. Looked up from germline, CDR1 is WNHNN and CDR2 is SYGVQD (reference sequence). This CDR3 has 17 amino acids. V trimming: 6 bases; J trimming: 6 bases; junction bases outside the gene matches: 10. This CDR3 reads CASSRGTSGGLPNEQFF. The CDR3 DNA follows: TGCGCCAGCAGCCGCGGGACTAGCGGGGGTCTGCCCAATGAGCAGTTCTTC.

This chain joins TRBV19 and TRBJ1-3; D perhaps matches TRBD1 (5 bases). Germline V gene sequence: CDR1 LNHDA, CDR2 SQIVND (reference sequence). This CDR3 is 14 amino acids long. Trimming removed 10 bases from V and 2 bases from J, with 15 bases in between. The CDR3 bases are TGTGCCACCGTTACGGGCAGGGCTGGAAACACCATATATTTT. This codes for CATVTGRAGNTIYF.

This rearrangement joins TRBV9 to TRBJ1-6; D is possibly TRBD1 (5 bases). The germline gives CDR1 SGDLS, CDR2 YYNGEE. The CDR3 extends over 15 amino acids. V was trimmed by 7 bases and J by 6 bases, leaving 17 bases between them. The CDR3 coding sequence is TGTGCCAGCGCAGCAGGGCAGACCTCTAATTCACCCCTCCACTTT. Amino acids: CASAAGQTSNSPLHF.

J is TRBJ1-2 and V is TRBV7-2, with 7 nucleotides matching TRBD1. Germline V CDR1 and CDR2: SGHTA, FQGNSA. This CDR3 is built from 17 residues. J was trimmed by 6 bases and V by 7 bases; bases with no gene match: 20. The CDR3 spells CASKRGGPFEGADGYTF. CDR3 bases: TGTGCCAGCAAGCGAGGGGGACCTTTCGAGGGGGCGGATGGCTACACCTTC.

The chain is built from TRBV6-5 and TRBJ2-7, with TRBD2 matching 8 bases. The CDR3 sequence is 15 residues long. The germline V gene encodes CDR1 MNHEY and CDR2 SVGAGI. Trimming cost V 6 bases and J 2 bases; bases outside gene matches: 9. The CDR3 here is CASRKRPGLAYEQYV. In DNA, the CDR3 is TGTGCCAGCAGGAAACGCCCGGGACTAGCCTACGAGCAGTACGTC.

The chain employs TRBV6-1 and TRBJ1-4; D gene uncertain. V was shortened by 2 bases and J by 0 bases, with 13 bases between the two germline ends. Per the germline V gene, CDR1 is MNHNS and CDR2 is SASEGT. The CDR3 is 17 amino acids. CDR3 nucleotides: TGTGCCAGCAGTGAACGGGTCCTCCGCGCAACTAATGAAAAACTGTTTTTT. It yields the protein CASSERVLRATNEKLFF.

The chain has TRBV5-4 and TRBJ2-2, with 10 positions matching TRBD2. Germline CDR1 and CDR2: SGHNT and YYREEE (reference sequence). The CDR3 consists of 16 residues. J lost 3 bases, V lost 0 bases, and 2 bases had no gene match. CDR3 DNA sequence: TGTGCCAGCAGCTTGGAGAGCGGGAGGGACACCGGGGAGCTGTTTTTT. Translating gives CASSLESGRDTGELFF.

CDR3: CASSTDGRTNEAFF. CDR3 bases: TGTGCCAGCAGCACGGACGGACGGACAAATGAAGCTTTCTTT. V gene TRBV11-3 combines with J gene TRBJ1-1; D perhaps matches TRBD1 (5 bases). Looked up from germline, CDR1 is SGHNT and CDR2 is YENEEA. CDR3 size: 14 residues. Trimming removed 5 bases at V and 7 bases at J, with 17 bases between.

The chain is built from TRBV29-1 and TRBJ2-3, with D possibly matching TRBD1 (6 bases). CDR1 is SQVTM and CDR2 is ANQGSEA in the germline V gene. Trimming shortened V by 2 bases and J by 2 bases, and 11 bases separated the two germline ends. The CDR3 is made up of 14 amino acids. In DNA form, the CDR3 reads TGCAGCGTTGAAATAGGACAGAACACAGATACGCAGTATTTT. Its protein is CSVEIGQNTDTQYF.

In this sample, this clone turned up many times. The V gene is TRBV10-1, the J gene TRBJ1-5, with TRBD1 matching over 8 bases. Per the germline V gene, CDR1 is WNHNN and CDR2 is SYGVQD (reference sequence). This CDR3 has 14 amino acids. With 3 bases clipped from V and 4 bases from J, the junction kept 2 bases outside the gene matches. The DNA of the CDR3 is TGCGCCAGCAGTGAAGGACAGGGTAATCAGCCCCAGCATTTT. Protein: CASSEGQGNQPQHF.

The V gene is TRBV6-5, the J gene TRBJ1-1; 9 nucleotides line up with TRBD1. Germline lookup yields CDR1 MNHEY and CDR2 SVGAGI. V dropped 5 bases and J dropped 6; count of bases not matched to a gene: 4. This CDR3 has 13 amino acids. CDR3 nucleotide sequence: TGTGCCAGCAGTCTCCGGGACAGGGCTGAAGCTTTCTTT. Amino acids: CASSLRDRAEAFF.

This clone was recorded only once. The chain couples TRBV6-5 to TRBJ1-2; TRBD1 is a possible D gene (5 bases). Between the trimmed V and J ends, which lost 4 bases and 5 bases, there was a span of 8 bases. Germline V gene sequence: CDR1 MNHEY, CDR2 SVGAGI. The CDR3 is 12 amino acids. The CDR3 loop is CASSSPGYGYTF. DNA for the CDR3: TGTGCCAGCAGTTCCCCAGGGTATGGCTACACCTTC.

This chain links TRBV11-1 with TRBJ1-1, with 7 bases lining up with TRBD1. The CDR3 has 14 residues. Unmatched junction bases numbered 6, after V lost 4 bases and J lost 4 bases. Per the germline V gene, CDR1 is SGHAT and CDR2 is FQDESV (reference sequence). The CDR3: CASSSDRVSTEAFF. CDR3 nucleotides: TGTGCCAGCAGCTCTGACAGGGTAAGCACTGAAGCTTTCTTT.